This TCR beta chain was profiled in a study of T cells in Graves' hyperthyroidism and ophthalmopathy. Pregnant or lactating patients were excluded, as were those with uncontrolled infection or other autoimmune disease. In its sample, this clonotype was seen a few times. Using RNA transcripts as the source, TCR beta CDR3 regions were amplified. A first-round RT-PCR of the TCR CDR3 used the HTBI primer set. Each CDR3 protein gets one entry after TCRdb re-called the multiplex PCR reads with MiXCR. The sample holds 750,000 to 900,000 distinct CDR3 sequences, about 38% seen once. The germline gives CDR1 LNHDA, CDR2 SQIVND (reference sequence). The CDR3 length is 13 residues.

The clonotype comes from a young man with Graves' hyperthyroidism. Sequencing was done on a sample of blood. The V call is TRBV19, the J call TRBJ2-7, with 9 nucleotides matching TRBD1. DNA of the CDR3: TGTGGACAGCCCGGGACAGGGATCTACGAGCAGTACTTC. Protein sequence: CGQPGTGIYEQYF.